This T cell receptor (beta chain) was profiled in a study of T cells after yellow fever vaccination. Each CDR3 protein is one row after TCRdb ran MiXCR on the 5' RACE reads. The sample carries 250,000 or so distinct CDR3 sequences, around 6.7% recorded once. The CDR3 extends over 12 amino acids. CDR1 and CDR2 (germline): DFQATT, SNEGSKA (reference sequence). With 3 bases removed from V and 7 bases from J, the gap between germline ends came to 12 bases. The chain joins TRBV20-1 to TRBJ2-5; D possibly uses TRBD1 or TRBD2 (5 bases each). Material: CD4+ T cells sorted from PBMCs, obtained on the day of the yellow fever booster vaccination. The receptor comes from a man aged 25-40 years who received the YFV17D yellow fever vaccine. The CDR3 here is CSASGAVSTQYF. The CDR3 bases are TGCAGTGCTAGCGGGGCGGTGTCGACCCAGTACTTC.